Each of the 10 T cell receptor beta chains below was sequenced from the same sample in a study of blood T cell repertoires in COVID-19 (dated by TCRdb to 2020 to 2021). Library preparation used the immunoSEQ multiplex PCR assay. Imported from immuneACCESS, the table was reduced by TCRdb to in-frame sequences with V and J called. These copies leave out some clones; in studies compared against another copy, an unresolved V gene accounts for under half, and the cause of the remainder is not known. This sample holds some 170,000 clones; roughly 87% were observed only once. 3% to 4% of the sample rests with the top ten. Sequencing input: peripheral blood. The receptors were gathered from a woman in her fifties or sixties who had recovered from COVID-19.

As DNA, the CDR3 is TGTGCCAGTAGACCGCGCGGACTAGCGGGGGACACAGATACGCAGTATTTT. Its protein product is CASRPRGLAGDTDTQYF. The chain employs TRBV19 and TRBJ2-3; TRBD2 aligns across 13 bases. The trim removed 6 bases at V and 2 bases at J, leaving 8 bases unmatched. CDR1 and CDR2 from the germline V gene are LNHDA and SQIVND (reference sequence). The CDR3 is made up of 17 amino acids. The full variable domain, with the rest looked up from reference TRBV19 and TRBJ2-3, is DGGITQSPKYLFRKEGQNVTLSCEQNLNHDAMYWYRQDPGQGLRLIYYSQIVNDFQKGDIAEGYSVSREKKESFPLTVTSAQKNPTAFYLCASRPRGLAGDTDTQYFGPGTRLTVL.

This clone was counted only a few times. The CDR3, as DNA: TGTGCCAGTAGTATCGGAGGCGACAACCATCAGCCCCAGCATTTT. Its translation is CASSIGGDNHQPQHF. The chain employs TRBV19 and TRBJ1-5; D call uncertain. V was trimmed by 3 bases and J by 5 bases, leaving 14 bases between them. This CDR3 spans 15 amino acids. Germline CDR1 is LNHDA and CDR2 is SQIVND (reference sequence).

The J gene is TRBJ2-2, the V gene TRBV7-2, with 8 bases lining up with TRBD2. Germline lookup yields CDR1 SGHTA and CDR2 FQGNSA. This CDR3 is built from 15 residues. V lost 1 base to trimming and J lost 4 bases; unmatched junction nucleotides: 2. CDR3 amino acids: CASSLVLAGTGELFF. The DNA for the CDR3 is TGTGCCAGCAGCTTAGTCCTAGCGGGCACCGGGGAGCTGTTTTTT.

The genes are TRBV13 and TRBJ2-3, with 12 bases that match TRBD2. The germline V gene has CDR1 PRHDT and CDR2 FYEKMQ (reference sequence). V was clipped by 4 bases and J by 4 bases; unmatched bases: 6. CDR3 length: 16 residues. CDR3 DNA sequence: TGTGCCAGCAGCTCGGGGCCTAGCGGGGGGGCAGATACGCAGTATTTT. It encodes CASSSGPSGGADTQYF.

The gene calls are TRBV28 and TRBJ1-2, with D uncertain. Trimming shortened V by 6 bases and J by 2 bases, and 10 bases separated the two germline ends. This CDR3 contains 13 residues. CDR1 and CDR2 from the germline V gene are MDHEN and SYDVKM. The CDR3 coding sequence is TGTGCCAGCAGCCTAGTTGGGAACTATGGCTACACCTTC. Protein sequence: CASSLVGNYGYTF.

The chain is built from TRBV18 and TRBJ2-6; 12 bases map to TRBD2. CDR1 KGHSH and CDR2 LQKENI come from the germline V gene. The CDR3 loop spans 20 amino acids. The J segment lost 0 bases and the V segment lost 3 bases, leaving 9 bases of the junction unmatched. The DNA for the CDR3 is TGTGCCAGCTCACCGACTAGCGGGGGCCCTATATCCTCTGGGGCCAACGTCCTGACTTTC. Translation gives CASSPTSGGPISSGANVLTF. Complete variable domain (other parts from reference TRBV18 and TRBJ2-6): NAGVMQNPRHLVRRRGQEARLRCSPMKGHSHVYWYRQLPEEGLKFMVYLQKENIIDESGMPKERFSAEFPKEGPSILRIQQVVRGDSAAYFCASSPTSGGPISSGANVLTFGAGSRLTVL.

The chain carries TRBV4-3 and TRBJ2-1; the match to TRBD2 covers 7 bases. V lost 4 bases to trimming and J lost 7 bases; unmatched junction nucleotides: 4. CDR1 is LGHNA and CDR2 is YSLEER in the germline V gene. This CDR3 spans 13 amino acids. As DNA, the CDR3 is TGCGCCAGCAGCCTCGGGAGGTGGAATGAGCAGTTCTTC. This codes for CASSLGRWNEQFF.

The V gene is TRBV7-8, the J gene TRBJ2-5; 9 bases are shared with TRBD1. Germline CDR1 SGHVS, CDR2 FQNEAQ. The V segment lost 0 bases and the J segment 2 bases; nucleotides outside the gene matches: 4. This CDR3 has 16 residues. The CDR3 DNA is TGTGCCAGCAGCTTAGCTAGTGGACAGGGGCAAGAGACCCAGTACTTC. This translates into CASSLASGQGQETQYF.

The chain carries TRBV10-3 and TRBJ2-5; 10 positions match TRBD2. This CDR3 has 13 amino acids. The V segment lost 10 bases and the J segment 5 bases; nucleotides outside the gene matches: 7. From germline, CDR1 is ENHRY and CDR2 SYGVKD. The CDR3 DNA reads as TGTGCCACCGAGGTTAGCGGGGGGGAGACCCAGTACTTC. As protein: CATEVSGGETQYF.

The chain carries TRBV19 and TRBJ1-1, with TRBD1 matching over 7 bases. Trimming took 11 bases from V and 3 from J; bases not matched to a gene: 6. The germline CDR1 and CDR2 sequences are LNHDA and SQIVND (reference sequence). The CDR3 contains 12 residues. The CDR3 is CAFAGGDTEAFF. The CDR3 bases are TGTGCCTTCGCAGGGGGTGACACTGAAGCTTTCTTT.